These 14 T cell receptor beta chains were sequenced from one sample in a study of T cell responses to AZD1222 COVID-19 vaccine. Method: immunoSEQ multiplex PCR; TCRdb's copy keeps in-frame clones and lacks some. This table holds roughly 100,000 clones, around nine tenths found once. The specimen comprised peripheral blood, sampled 28 days after the second dose of the MenACWY control vaccine. These receptor sequences come from an adult who received the MenACWY meningococcal vaccine as a control.

The J gene is TRBJ1-4, the V gene TRBV3-1 (or the pseudogene TRBV3-2), with 10 bases fitting TRBD1. Germline CDR1 reads LGHDT; CDR2 reads YNNKEL (reference sequence). V trimming: 4 bases; J trimming: 4 bases; junction bases outside the gene matches: 6. This CDR3 comprises 16 residues. The CDR3 is CASSLRDRGGNEKLFF. The CDR3 DNA sequence: TGTGCCAGCAGCCTCCGGGACAGGGGAGGTAATGAAAAACTGTTTTTT.

CDR3 in amino acids: CASTEQDFTEAFF. The DNA of the CDR3 is TGTGCCAGCACCGAACAGGATTTCACTGAAGCTTTCTTT. The chain joins TRBV5-6 to TRBJ1-1, with TRBD1 as a possible D gene (5 bases). Between the trimmed V and J ends, which lost 6 bases and 4 bases, there was a span of 13 bases. The CDR3 consists of 13 residues. Germline CDR1 is SGHDT and CDR2 is YYEEEE.

The J gene is TRBJ2-1, the V gene TRBV5-8; D call uncertain. This CDR3 comprises 15 residues. In germline, CDR1 is SGHTS, CDR2 YDEGEE. V was shortened by 2 bases and J by 1 base, with 10 bases between the two germline ends. The CDR3 bases are TGTGCCAGCAGCTTTCACTGGGTGTCCTACAATGAGCAGTTCTTC. Translating gives CASSFHWVSYNEQFF. The variable domain in full, completed from reference TRBV5-8 and TRBJ2-1, reads EAGVTQSPTHLIKTRGQQATLRCSPISGHTSVYWYQQALGLGLQFLLWYDEGEERNRGNFPPRFSGRQFPNYSSELNVNALELEDSALYLCASSFHWVSYNEQFFGPGTRLTVL.

In its sample, this clone was seen a few times. This chain joins TRBV6-2 or TRBV6-3 and TRBJ1-6; 7 positions agree with TRBD1. The ends lost 3 bases at V and 7 bases at J; junction bases unmatched: 9. Germline CDR1 and CDR2: MNHEY and SVGEGT. The CDR3 has 16 residues. CDR3 sequence reads: CASSYGRTGFNSPLHF. CDR3 DNA sequence: TGTGCCAGCAGTTATGGGCGGACAGGTTTCAATTCACCCCTCCACTTT.

V is TRBV28 and J is TRBJ1-4; no definite D call. The CDR3 runs to 14 residues. Germline V CDR1 and CDR2: MDHEN, SYDVKM. V gave up 5 bases and J gave up 7 bases, with 14 bases separating them. The CDR3 is CASSEDGWVEKLFF. CDR3 sequence (DNA): TGTGCCAGCAGTGAGGATGGGTGGGTTGAAAAACTGTTTTTT.

The gene calls are TRBV27 and TRBJ1-4; D might be TRBD1 (6 bases). This CDR3 contains 16 residues. Germline lookup yields CDR1 MNHEY and CDR2 SMNVEV (reference sequence). V was cut by 5 bases and J by 0 bases, with 13 bases left in between. DNA for the CDR3: TGTGCCAGCAGTAGAGGACAGAGATCAACTAATGAAAAACTGTTTTTT. Translated, it gives CASSRGQRSTNEKLFF. Full variable domain (missing parts from reference TRBV27 and TRBJ1-4): EAQVTQNPRYLITVTGKKLTVTCSQNMNHEYMSWYRQDPGLGLRQIYYSMNVEVTDKGDVPEGYKVSRKEKRNFPLILESPSPNQTSLYFCASSRGQRSTNEKLFFGSGTQLSVL.

The chain joins TRBV11-3 to TRBJ2-3; TRBD1 is a possible D gene (7 bases). Per the germline V gene, CDR1 is SGHNT and CDR2 is YENEEA. V was trimmed by 1 base and J by 0 bases, leaving 17 bases between them. The CDR3 is 18 residues long. Written as DNA, the CDR3 is TGTGCCAGCAGCTTAGGACAGGGACTCCTGGATAGCACAGATACGCAGTATTTT. Residues: CASSLGQGLLDSTDTQYF.

V is TRBV20-1 and J is TRBJ1-1; D unclear. This CDR3 region has 13 residues. CDR1 is DFQATT and CDR2 is SNEGSKA in the germline V gene (reference sequence). V was clipped by 3 bases and J by 0 bases, with 8 bases between them. The CDR3 DNA reads as TGCAGTGCTAGTCTGTACCTGAACACTGAAGCTTTCTTT. This gives the protein CSASLYLNTEAFF.

The V call is TRBV7-8, the J call TRBJ1-4; D gene unclear. Germline V lookup: CDR1 SGHVS, CDR2 FQNEAQ. The V end was cut by 5 bases, the J end by 2 bases, with 15 bases between. This CDR3 region has 16 residues. CDR3 region: CASSTRTGRTNEKLFF. The CDR3 nucleotides are TGTGCCAGCAGCACACGGACGGGCAGGACTAATGAAAAACTGTTTTTT.

The chain couples TRBV5-1 to TRBJ2-3; D not certain. Germline loops: CDR1 SGHRS, CDR2 YFSETQ. Trimming took 0 bases from V and 3 from J, leaving 17 bases between them. The CDR3 contains 17 residues. For the CDR3, the DNA is TGCGCCAGCAGCTTGGTTGGTCTAGGGCTTCGGACAGATACGCAGTATTTT. The encoded protein is CASSLVGLGLRTDTQYF. The full variable domain, with the rest looked up from reference TRBV5-1 and TRBJ2-3, is KAGVTQTPRYLIKTRGQQVTLSCSPISGHRSVSWYQQTPGQGLQFLFEYFSETQRNKGNFPGRFSGRQFSNSRSEMNVSTLELGDSALYLCASSLVGLGLRTDTQYFGPGTRLTVL.

The gene calls are TRBV27 and TRBJ2-7; 9 positions match TRBD1. Germline V gene data show CDR1 as MNHEY and CDR2 as SMNVEV (reference sequence). V shed 4 bases and J 0 bases; nucleotides not matched to a gene: 4. This CDR3 is built from 15 residues. The CDR3 sequence is CASSSTGGRSYEQYF. CDR3 in DNA: TGTGCCAGCAGTTCGACAGGGGGGCGCTCCTACGAGCAGTACTTC.

The rearrangement joins TRBV7-8 to TRBJ1-2; D is unclear. The CDR3 sequence is 12 residues long. CDR1 and CDR2 from the germline V gene are SGHVS and FQNEAQ. Trimming removed 5 bases at V and 4 bases at J, with 8 bases between. The CDR3 coding sequence is TGTGCCAGCAGCCAGGTGGGCTATGGCTACACCTTC. Translated: CASSQVGYGYTF.

The rearrangement links TRBV30 to TRBJ2-7, with a weak D call TRBD2 (5 bases). V lost 3 bases to trimming and J lost 2 bases, with 14 bases between them. The CDR3 runs 14 residues. Germline values: CDR1 GTSNPN, CDR2 SVGIG (reference sequence). The CDR3 sequence: CAWSLPGSTYEQYF. The CDR3 DNA follows: TGTGCCTGGAGCCTTCCGGGATCCACCTACGAGCAGTACTTC.

This clone was seen only once. This chain connects TRBV7-2 to TRBJ2-7; D ambiguous. The ends were cut back, 5 bases at V and 4 bases at J, with 9 bases in the middle. This CDR3 is 12 amino acids long. Germline V CDR1 and CDR2: SGHTA, FQGNSA. In DNA form, the CDR3 reads TGTGCCAGCAGCCTGAGTAGATACGAGCAGTACTTC. This encodes CASSLSRYEQYF.